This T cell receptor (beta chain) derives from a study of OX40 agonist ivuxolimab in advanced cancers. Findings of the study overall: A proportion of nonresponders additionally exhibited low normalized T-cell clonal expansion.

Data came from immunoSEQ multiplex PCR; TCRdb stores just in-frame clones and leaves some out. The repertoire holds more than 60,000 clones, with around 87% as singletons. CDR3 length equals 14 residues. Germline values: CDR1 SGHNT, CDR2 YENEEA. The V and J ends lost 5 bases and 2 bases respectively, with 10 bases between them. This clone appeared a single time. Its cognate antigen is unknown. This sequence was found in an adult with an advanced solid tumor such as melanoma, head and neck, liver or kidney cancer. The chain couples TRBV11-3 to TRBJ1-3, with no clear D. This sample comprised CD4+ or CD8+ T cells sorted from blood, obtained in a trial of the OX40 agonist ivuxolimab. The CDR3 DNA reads TGTGCCAGCAGCACCGACCTACCTGGAAACACCATATATTTT. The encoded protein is CASSTDLPGNTIYF.